This T cell receptor beta chain comes out of a study of blood T cell repertoires in COVID-19. Background on the study: The analysed material was cDNA or gDNA that came from T cells, B-cell-depleted T cells, or PBMCs.

Original handling: Using reference gene primer amplification, nucleated cell counts were estimated. Measured with immunoSEQ multiplex PCR; TCRdb has only the in-frame clones, and not every one. Clone size and the V and J calls come from that table; the DNA yielded D and trimming. The sample holds 650,000 to 800,000 clones, approximately 90% seen once. This sequence originates from a woman aged 18-35 years with acute or convalescent COVID-19. Input material: peripheral blood.

The CDR3 reads CASSSRSLGGGNTIYF. CDR3 in DNA: TGTGCCAGCAGCTCTCGGTCCTTAGGAGGTGGAAACACCATATATTTT. The chain couples TRBV13 to TRBJ1-3; D is ambiguous. CDR3 length: 16 residues. CDR1 and CDR2 from the germline V gene are PRHDT and FYEKMQ (reference sequence). Trimming stripped 4 bases from V and 3 bases from J, with 16 bases between.